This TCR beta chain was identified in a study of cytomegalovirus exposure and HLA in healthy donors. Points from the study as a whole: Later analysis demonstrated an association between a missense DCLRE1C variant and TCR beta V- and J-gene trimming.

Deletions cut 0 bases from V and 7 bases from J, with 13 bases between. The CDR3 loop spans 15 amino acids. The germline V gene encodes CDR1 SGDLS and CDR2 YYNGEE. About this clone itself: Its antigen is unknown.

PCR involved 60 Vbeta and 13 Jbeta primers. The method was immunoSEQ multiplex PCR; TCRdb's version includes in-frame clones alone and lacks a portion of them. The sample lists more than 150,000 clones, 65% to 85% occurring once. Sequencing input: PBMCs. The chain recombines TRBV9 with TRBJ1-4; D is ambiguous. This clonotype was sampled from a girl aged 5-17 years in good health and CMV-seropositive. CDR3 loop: CASSVARGSGEKLFF. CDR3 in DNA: TGTGCCAGCAGCGTAGCTCGGGGATCAGGTGAAAAACTGTTTTTT.